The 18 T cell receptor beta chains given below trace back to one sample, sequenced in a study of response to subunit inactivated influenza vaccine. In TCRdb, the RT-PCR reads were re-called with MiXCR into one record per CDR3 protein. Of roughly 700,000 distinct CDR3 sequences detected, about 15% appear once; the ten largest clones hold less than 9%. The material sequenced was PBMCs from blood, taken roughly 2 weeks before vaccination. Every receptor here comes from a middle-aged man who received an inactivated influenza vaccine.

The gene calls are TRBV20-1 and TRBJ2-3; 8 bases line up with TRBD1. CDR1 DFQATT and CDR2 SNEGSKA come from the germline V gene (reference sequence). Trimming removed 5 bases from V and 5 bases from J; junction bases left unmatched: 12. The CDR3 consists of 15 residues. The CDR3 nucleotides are TGCAGTGCTTCTAGGACAGGGAAAGTTGGAGATACGCAGTATTTT. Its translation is CSASRTGKVGDTQYF.

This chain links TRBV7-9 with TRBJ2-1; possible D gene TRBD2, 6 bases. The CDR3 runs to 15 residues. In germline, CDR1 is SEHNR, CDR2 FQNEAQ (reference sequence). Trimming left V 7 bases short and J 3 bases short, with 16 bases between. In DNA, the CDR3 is TGTGCCAGCACTCGAGGGGAGGATCGCTACAATGAGCAGTTCTTC. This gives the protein CASTRGEDRYNEQFF.

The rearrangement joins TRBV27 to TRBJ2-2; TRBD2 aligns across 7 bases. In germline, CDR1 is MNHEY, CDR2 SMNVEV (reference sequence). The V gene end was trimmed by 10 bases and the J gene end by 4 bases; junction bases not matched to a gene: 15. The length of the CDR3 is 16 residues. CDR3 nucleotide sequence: TGTGCCACCGCGAGCGGGGCAGGAGGTTTCACCGGGGAGCTGTTTTTT. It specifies CATASGAGGFTGELFF.

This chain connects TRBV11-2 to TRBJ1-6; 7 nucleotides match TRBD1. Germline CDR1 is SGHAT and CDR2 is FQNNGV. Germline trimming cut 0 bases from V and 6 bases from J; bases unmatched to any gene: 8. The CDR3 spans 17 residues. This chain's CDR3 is CASSLDQTGVRNSPLHF. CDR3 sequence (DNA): TGTGCCAGCAGCTTAGACCAAACAGGGGTTCGTAATTCACCCCTCCACTTT.

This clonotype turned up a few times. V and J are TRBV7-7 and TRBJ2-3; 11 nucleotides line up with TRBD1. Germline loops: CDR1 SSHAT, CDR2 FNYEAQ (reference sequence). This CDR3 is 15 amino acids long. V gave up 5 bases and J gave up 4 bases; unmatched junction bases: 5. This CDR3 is CASSTGQGGPDTQYF. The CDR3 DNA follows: TGTGCCAGCAGCACGGGACAGGGGGGCCCAGATACGCAGTATTTT.

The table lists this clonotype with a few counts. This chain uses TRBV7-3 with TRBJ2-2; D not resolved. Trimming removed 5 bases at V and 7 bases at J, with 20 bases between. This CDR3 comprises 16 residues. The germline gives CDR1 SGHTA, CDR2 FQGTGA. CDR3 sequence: CASSPSGSFVDGELFF. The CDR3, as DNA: TGTGCCAGCAGCCCCAGTGGTTCATTTGTTGACGGGGAGCTGTTTTTT. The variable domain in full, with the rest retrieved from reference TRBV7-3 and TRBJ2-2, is GAGVSQTPSNKVTEKGKYVELRCDPISGHTALYWYRQSLGQGPEFLIYFQGTGAADDSGLPNDRFFAVRPEGSVSTLKIQRTERGDSAVYLCASSPSGSFVDGELFFGEGSRLTVL.

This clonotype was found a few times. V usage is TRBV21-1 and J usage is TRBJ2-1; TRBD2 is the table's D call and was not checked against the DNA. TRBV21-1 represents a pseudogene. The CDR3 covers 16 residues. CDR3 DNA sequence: TGTGCCAGCAGAACATCAGGGACTATCACCTACAATGAGCAGTTCTTC. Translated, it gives CASRTSGTITYNEQFF.

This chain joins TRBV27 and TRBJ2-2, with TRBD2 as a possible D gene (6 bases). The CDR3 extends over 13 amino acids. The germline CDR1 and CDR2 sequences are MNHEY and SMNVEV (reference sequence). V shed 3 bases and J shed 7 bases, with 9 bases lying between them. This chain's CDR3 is CASSLEGGGELFF. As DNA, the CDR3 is TGTGCCAGCAGTTTGGAGGGTGGCGGGGAGCTGTTTTTT.

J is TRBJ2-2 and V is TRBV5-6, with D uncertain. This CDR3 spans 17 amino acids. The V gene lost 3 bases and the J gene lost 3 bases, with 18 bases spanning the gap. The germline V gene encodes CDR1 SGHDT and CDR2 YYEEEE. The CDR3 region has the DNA TGTGCCAGCAGCTCGCAAGGCAGGTTAATATACACCGGGGAGCTGTTTTTT. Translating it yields CASSSQGRLIYTGELFF.

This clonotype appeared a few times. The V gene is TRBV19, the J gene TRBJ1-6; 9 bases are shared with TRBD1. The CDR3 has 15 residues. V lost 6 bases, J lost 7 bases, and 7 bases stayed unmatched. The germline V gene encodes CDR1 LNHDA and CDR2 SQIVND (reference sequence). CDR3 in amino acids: CASRGRDRDNSPLHF. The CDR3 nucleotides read TGTGCCAGTAGAGGGAGGGACAGGGACAATTCACCCCTCCACTTT.

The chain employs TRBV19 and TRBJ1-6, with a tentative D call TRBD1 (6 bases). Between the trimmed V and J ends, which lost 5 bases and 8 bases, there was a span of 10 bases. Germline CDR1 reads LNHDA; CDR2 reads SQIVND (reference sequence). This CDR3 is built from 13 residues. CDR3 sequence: CASSSQGHSPLHF. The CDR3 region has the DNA TGTGCCAGTAGTTCCCAGGGGCATTCACCCCTCCACTTT. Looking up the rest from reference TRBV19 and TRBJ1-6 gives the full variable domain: DGGITQSPKYLFRKEGQNVTLSCEQNLNHDAMYWYRQDPGQGLRLIYYSQIVNDFQKGDIAEGYSVSREKKESFPLTVTSAQKNPTAFYLCASSSQGHSPLHFGNGTRLTVT.

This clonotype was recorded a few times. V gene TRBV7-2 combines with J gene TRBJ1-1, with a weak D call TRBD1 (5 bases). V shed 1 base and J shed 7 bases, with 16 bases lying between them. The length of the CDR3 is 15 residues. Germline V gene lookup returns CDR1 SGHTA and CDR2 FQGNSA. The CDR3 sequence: CASSLGWGPANEAFF. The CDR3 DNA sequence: TGTGCCAGCAGCTTAGGCTGGGGACCGGCTAATGAAGCTTTCTTT.

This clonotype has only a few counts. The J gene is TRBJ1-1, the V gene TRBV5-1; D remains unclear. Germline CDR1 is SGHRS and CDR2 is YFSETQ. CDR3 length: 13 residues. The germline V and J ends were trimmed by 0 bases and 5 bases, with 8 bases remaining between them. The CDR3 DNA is TGCGCCAGCAGCTTGGAATACGGGACTGAAGCTTTCTTT. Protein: CASSLEYGTEAFF.

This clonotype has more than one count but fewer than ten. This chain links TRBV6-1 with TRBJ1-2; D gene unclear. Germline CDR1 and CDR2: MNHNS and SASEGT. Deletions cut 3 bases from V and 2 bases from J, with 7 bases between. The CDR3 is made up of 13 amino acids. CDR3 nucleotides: TGTGCCAGCAGTGATGGTGGGAACTATGGCTACACCTTC. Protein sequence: CASSDGGNYGYTF.

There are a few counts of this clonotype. In DNA form, the CDR3 reads TGCAGTGCTAGAAAAATCTCCTACGAGCAGTACTTC. Its protein is CSARKISYEQYF. The gene calls are TRBV20-1 and TRBJ2-7; D gene uncertain. V gave up 2 bases and J gave up 0 bases, with 5 bases separating them. In germline, CDR1 is DFQATT, CDR2 SNEGSKA (reference sequence). The CDR3 runs 12 residues.

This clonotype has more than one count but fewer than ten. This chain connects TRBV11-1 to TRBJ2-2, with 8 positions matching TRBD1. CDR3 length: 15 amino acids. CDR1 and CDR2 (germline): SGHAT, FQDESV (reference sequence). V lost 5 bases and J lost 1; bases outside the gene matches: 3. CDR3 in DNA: TGTGCCAGCAGCAGGGGACAGGTGAACACCGGGGAGCTGTTTTTT. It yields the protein CASSRGQVNTGELFF.

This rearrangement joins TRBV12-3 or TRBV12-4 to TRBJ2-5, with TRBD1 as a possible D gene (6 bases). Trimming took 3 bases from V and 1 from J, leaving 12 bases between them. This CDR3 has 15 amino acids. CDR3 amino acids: CASSFPTGLQETQYF. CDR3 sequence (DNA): TGTGCCAGCAGTTTTCCAACAGGGCTCCAAGAGACCCAGTACTTC.

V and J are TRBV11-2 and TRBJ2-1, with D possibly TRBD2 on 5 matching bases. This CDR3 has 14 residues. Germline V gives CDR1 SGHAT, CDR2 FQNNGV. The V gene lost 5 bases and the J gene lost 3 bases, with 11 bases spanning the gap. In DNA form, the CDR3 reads TGTGCCAGCAGCGCCCTCGGGATCTACAATGAGCAGTTCTTC. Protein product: CASSALGIYNEQFF.